This T cell receptor (beta chain) was identified during a study of T cell clones after liver transplantation. Study context: Immunosuppression withdrawal was tried within 2 years after liver transplantation in this trial.

Study conclusions and caveats: Circulating graft-donor-reactive CD4 TCRbeta sequences fell significantly post-transplant in 5 of 8 subjects.

Notes on this clone: Its target is not known.

Only in-frame clones appear in the TCRdb table, and some are missing; sequencing was by immunoSEQ multiplex PCR. The sample has tens of thousands of clones; around 85% are singletons. This CDR3 region has 13 residues. The V gene's germline CDR1 is SGHTA and CDR2 FQGNSA. V lost 3 bases, J lost 5 bases, and 11 bases lay in between. This receptor was identified in a human donor who received a liver transplant. This specimen consisted of CD4+ T cells from blood, obtained before liver transplant. The V gene is TRBV7-2, the J gene TRBJ2-7, with D unresolved. This CDR3 is CASSLVVRDEQYF. Written as DNA, the CDR3 is TGTGCCAGCAGCTTGGTCGTCAGAGACGAGCAGTACTTC.